Presented here are 21 T cell receptor beta chains from one specimen sequenced in a study of immune cell composition in non-small cell lung cancer. Sequencing used immunoSEQ multiplex PCR; TCRdb keeps in-frame clones, though not all of them. Of some 3,900 clones listed, approximately 74% are singletons. The sample comprised lung tumor tissue. The origin of the receptors is a human donor with non-small cell lung cancer.

The chain carries TRBV6-5 and TRBJ1-1; 8 bases fit TRBD1. The trim removed 7 bases at V and 5 bases at J, leaving 3 bases unmatched. Germline CDR1 reads MNHEY; CDR2 reads SVGAGI. The CDR3 is made up of 12 amino acids. CDR3 in amino acids: CASINRGTEAFF. In DNA, the CDR3 is TGTGCCAGCATTAACAGGGGGACTGAAGCTTTCTTT.

The chain recombines TRBV7-2 with TRBJ2-1; D possibly corresponds to TRBD2 (6 bases). CDR3 length: 15 amino acids. Germline loops: CDR1 SGHTA, CDR2 FQGNSA. Trimming shortened V by 4 bases and J by 5 bases, and 15 bases separated the two germline ends. The CDR3 protein is CASSSSGQQNNEQFF. CDR3 nucleotides: TGTGCCAGCAGCTCGAGCGGGCAACAGAACAATGAGCAGTTCTTC.

The rearrangement uses TRBV28 and TRBJ2-3, with 8 positions matching TRBD1. This CDR3 has 15 residues. Germline V CDR1 and CDR2: MDHEN, SYDVKM. Trimming removed 5 bases from V and 1 base from J; junction bases left unmatched: 5. CDR3 bases: TGTGCCAGCAGTGACAGGGGCTATCGCACAGATACGCAGTATTTT. The encoded protein is CASSDRGYRTDTQYF.

In this sample, this clone turned up a few times. The rearrangement links TRBV28 to TRBJ2-7; 7 positions match TRBD1. Germline trimming cut 1 base from V and 0 bases from J; bases unmatched to any gene: 3. Germline loops: CDR1 MDHEN, CDR2 SYDVKM. The CDR3 loop spans 15 amino acids. The CDR3 is CASSLFAGGSYEQYF. CDR3 bases: TGTGCCAGCAGTTTATTTGCAGGGGGCTCCTACGAGCAGTACTTC.

The CDR3 reads CASTGDNYGYTF. In nucleotides, the CDR3 is TGTGCCAGCACGGGAGACAACTATGGCTACACCTTC. This chain links TRBV28 with TRBJ1-2; the D is unclear. This CDR3 comprises 12 residues. V was cut by 7 bases and J by 2 bases, with 8 bases left in between. CDR1 is MDHEN, CDR2 SYDVKM, per germline.

The V and J genes are TRBV6-1 and TRBJ2-5; 8 bases are shared with TRBD1. The CDR3 sequence is 14 residues long. Germline-derived CDR1 and CDR2 are MNHNS and SASEGT. Germline trimming cut 5 bases from V and 5 bases from J; bases unmatched to any gene: 7. CDR3 protein: CASSLDRGRETQYF. The CDR3 DNA sequence: TGTGCCAGCAGTCTTGACAGGGGACGGGAGACCCAGTACTTC.

The sample holds one count of this clone. V gene TRBV5-6 combines with J gene TRBJ1-2; weak D call: TRBD1 (5 bases). CDR1 is SGHDT, CDR2 YYEEEE, per germline. Trimming took off 0 bases at V and 0 bases at J, with 12 bases between the two ends. The CDR3 runs to 16 residues. The CDR3, as DNA: TGTGCCAGCAGCTTGGCAGGGTCCGGCACTAACTATGGCTACACCTTC. It codes for CASSLAGSGTNYGYTF.

V usage is TRBV29-1 and J usage is TRBJ2-3; 9 bases are shared with TRBD2. Germline CDR1 SQVTM, CDR2 ANQGSEA. V lost 7 bases to trimming and J lost 6 bases; unmatched junction nucleotides: 11. The length of the CDR3 is 14 residues. The CDR3 DNA sequence: TGCAGCGGGACCCCCAGCGGGAGGCCCGATACGCAGTATTTT. It yields the protein CSGTPSGRPDTQYF.

The chain combines TRBV27 with TRBJ2-7; 7 bases agree with TRBD1. V gave up 0 bases and J gave up 0 bases; unmatched junction bases: 11. Germline CDR1 is MNHEY and CDR2 is SMNVEV (reference sequence). The CDR3 has 18 amino acids. CDR3 sequence: CASSLSNTGTVVSYEQYF. The CDR3 DNA reads TGTGCCAGCAGTTTATCGAACACTGGGACAGTAGTCTCCTACGAGCAGTACTTC.

The chain combines TRBV2 with TRBJ1-5, with 7 bases matching TRBD1. Germline loops: CDR1 SNHLY, CDR2 FYNNEI. This CDR3 region has 15 residues. V was pared by 5 bases and J by 1 base, with 5 bases of the junction left unmatched. The CDR3 loop reads CASSNRGLSNQPQHF. The CDR3 DNA sequence: TGTGCCAGCAGTAACAGGGGTCTCAGCAATCAGCCCCAGCATTTT.

In its sample, this clone was seen once. The V and J genes are TRBV15 and TRBJ2-1; TRBD1 agrees at 9 bases. This CDR3 has 16 amino acids. Trimming at V came to 4 bases and at J to 7 bases, leaving 11 bases not matched to a gene. From germline, CDR1 is LNHNV and CDR2 YYDKDF (reference sequence). The CDR3, as DNA: TGTGCCACCAGCACAACGTACAGGGGGCGTGGTAATGAGCAGTTCTTC. It yields the protein CATSTTYRGRGNEQFF.

The rearrangement links TRBV28 to TRBJ2-3; D is possibly TRBD2 (6 bases). The CDR3 consists of 13 residues. The V gene lost 3 bases and the J gene lost 9 bases, with 13 bases spanning the gap. Germline V gene sequence: CDR1 MDHEN, CDR2 SYDVKM. The DNA of the CDR3 is TGTGCCAGCAGTTTCTCTGGCGGGGACACGCAGTATTTT. This codes for CASSFSGGDTQYF.

There are a few counts of this clone. This sequence joins TRBV2 and TRBJ2-7, with 8 bases matching TRBD2. CDR1 and CDR2 from the germline V gene are SNHLY and FYNNEI. The CDR3 consists of 12 residues. Losses at the gene ends were 8 bases for V and 4 bases for J; bases not matched to a gene: 4. DNA for the CDR3: TGTGCCAGCCAGCGGGAGCTATACGAGCAGTACTTC. It codes for CASQRELYEQYF. Supplemented by reference TRBV2 and TRBJ2-7, the full variable domain reads EPEVTQTPSHQVTQMGQEVILRCVPISNHLYFYWYRQILGQKVEFLVSFYNNEISEKSEIFDDQFSVERPDGSNFTLKIRSTKLEDSAMYFCASQRELYEQYFGPGTRLTVT.

CDR3 in amino acids: CASSLSTGGGTGELFF. The DNA for the CDR3 is TGTGCCAGCAGCTTAAGTACAGGGGGGGGAACCGGGGAGCTGTTTTTT. The chain uses TRBV7-8 and TRBJ2-2; the D gene is possibly TRBD1 (8 bases). CDR1 SGHVS and CDR2 FQNEAQ come from the germline V gene. Trimming stripped 2 bases from V and 5 bases from J, with 15 bases between. The CDR3 is made up of 16 amino acids.

The rearrangement uses TRBV7-2 and TRBJ2-7; D remains unclear. This CDR3 contains 12 residues. Trimming removed 4 bases at V and 3 bases at J, with 7 bases between. The germline V gene encodes CDR1 SGHTA and CDR2 FQGNSA. The CDR3 sequence: CASSSTGYEQYF. The CDR3 nucleotides read TGTGCCAGCAGCTCAACTGGCTACGAGCAGTACTTC.

The chain has TRBV6-5 and TRBJ2-1, with 8 nucleotides matching TRBD1. The CDR3 length is 16 residues. Trimming took 2 bases from V and 4 from J; bases not matched to a gene: 7. Germline V gene data show CDR1 as MNHEY and CDR2 as SVGAGI. In DNA form, the CDR3 reads TGTGCCAGCAGTTACCCGACGACAGGGGATTACAATGAGCAGTTCTTC. It translates to CASSYPTTGDYNEQFF.

The chain joins TRBV6-5 to TRBJ2-7; no clear D. V was pared by 0 bases and J by 5 bases, with 11 bases between. The CDR3 runs 14 residues. CDR1 is MNHEY, CDR2 SVGAGI, per germline. The DNA of the CDR3 is TGTGCCAGCAGTTACTCTATGCAGTTCGACGAGCAGTACTTC. Translating gives CASSYSMQFDEQYF.

This clone came up a few times. The rearrangement links TRBV4-3 to TRBJ2-6; D possibly corresponds to TRBD1 (5 bases). Trimming took off 0 bases at V and 4 bases at J, with 13 bases between the two ends. The CDR3 is 17 residues long. Germline values: CDR1 LGHNA, CDR2 YSLEER. The CDR3 nucleotides are TGCGCCAGCAGCCAAGAAGGGGCCTCGGTCGGGGCCAACGTCCTGACTTTC. Translating gives CASSQEGASVGANVLTF.

This rearrangement joins TRBV6-1 to TRBJ2-5; unclear D gene. V lost 7 bases to trimming and J lost 5 bases, with 8 bases between them. The CDR3 runs to 11 residues. Per the germline V gene, CDR1 is MNHNS and CDR2 is SASEGT. CDR3 sequence: CASTPGETQYF. The CDR3 nucleotides read TGTGCCAGCACCCCCGGGGAGACCCAGTACTTC.

The chain recombines TRBV5-4 with TRBJ2-2, with D possibly being TRBD1 (5 bases). The CDR3 is made up of 17 amino acids. The V and J ends lost 6 bases and 4 bases respectively, with 22 bases between them. Germline lookup yields CDR1 SGHNT and CDR2 YYREEE (reference sequence). CDR3 residues: CASTSQMGQGITGELFF. CDR3 DNA sequence: TGTGCCAGCACCTCCCAAATGGGTCAGGGAATCACCGGGGAGCTGTTTTTT.

This clone is judged medium-sized. The chain joins TRBV5-5 to TRBJ2-1; 9 bases agree with TRBD2. The CDR3 loop spans 15 amino acids. Germline V gene lookup returns CDR1 SGHKS and CDR2 YYEKEE (reference sequence). Losses at the gene ends were 3 bases for V and 7 bases for J; bases not matched to a gene: 8. The CDR3: CASSSWAGGGNEQFF. The CDR3 nucleotides are TGTGCCAGCAGCTCGTGGGCGGGAGGGGGGAATGAGCAGTTCTTC.